These 13 T cell receptor beta chains came from one sample sequenced in a study of blood T cell repertoires in COVID-19. Produced via immunoSEQ multiplex PCR; TCRdb's table is partial and in-frame only. The repertoire consists of 190,000 or so clones, with more than 70% occurring once and the leading ten covering over 7%. Sample: PBMCs or T cells enriched from blood (not recorded which). Source of these receptors: a woman between 18 and 30 years old who had recovered from COVID-19.

The CDR3: CATASGTSAYEQYF. The DNA for the CDR3 is TGTGCCACTGCCTCCGGGACTAGCGCATACGAGCAGTACTTC. The rearrangement links TRBV19 to TRBJ2-7; 10 positions agree with TRBD2. CDR3 length equals 14 residues. The germline V gene encodes CDR1 LNHDA and CDR2 SQIVND (reference sequence). Trimming removed 10 bases from V and 4 bases from J; junction bases left unmatched: 10. The full variable domain, its missing parts supplied by reference TRBV19 and TRBJ2-7, is DGGITQSPKYLFRKEGQNVTLSCEQNLNHDAMYWYRQDPGQGLRLIYYSQIVNDFQKGDIAEGYSVSREKKESFPLTVTSAQKNPTAFYLCATASGTSAYEQYFGPGTRLTVT.

The chain carries TRBV4-1 and TRBJ1-1, with 9 bases that match TRBD1. V trimming: 6 bases; J trimming: 4 bases; junction bases outside the gene matches: 9. The length of the CDR3 is 15 residues. Germline loops: CDR1 MGHRA, CDR2 YSYEKL. The CDR3 loop is CASSATGGWVTEAFF. The CDR3 DNA follows: TGCGCCAGCAGTGCGACAGGGGGGTGGGTCACTGAAGCTTTCTTT.

V gene TRBV6-5 combines with J gene TRBJ2-2; TRBD1 matches 10 bases. This CDR3 contains 15 residues. Losses at the gene ends were 6 bases for V and 4 bases for J; bases not matched to a gene: 5. Germline lookup yields CDR1 MNHEY and CDR2 SVGAGI. The CDR3 DNA reads TGTGCCAGCAGCGACAGGGGGCGAGGCACCGGGGAGCTGTTTTTT. This encodes CASSDRGRGTGELFF.

This rearrangement joins TRBV3-1 (or the pseudogene TRBV3-2) to TRBJ2-1; 10 nucleotides agree with TRBD2. V dropped 4 bases and J dropped 9; count of bases not matched to a gene: 9. Looked up from germline, CDR1 is LGHDT and CDR2 is YNNKEL (reference sequence). CDR3 length: 15 residues. The CDR3 bases are TGTGCCAGCAGCCTGGAGCGGGGGGGCCTGGGTGAGCAGTTCTTC. This translates into CASSLERGGLGEQFF.

The chain carries TRBV5-1 and TRBJ1-1; the D is unclear. CDR1 and CDR2 from the germline V gene are SGHRS and YFSETQ. There are 15 residues in the CDR3. Trimming took 4 bases from V and 3 from J, leaving 16 bases between them. The CDR3 region is CASSPRASGDTEAFF. The CDR3 nucleotides read TGCGCCAGCAGCCCCCGGGCGAGCGGGGACACTGAAGCTTTCTTT.

A single count supports this clone. The genes are TRBV6-5 and TRBJ1-1; TRBD1 aligns across 12 bases. Looked up from germline, CDR1 is MNHEY and CDR2 is SVGAGI. Trimming removed 7 bases from V and 3 bases from J; junction bases left unmatched: 6. The length of the CDR3 is 15 residues. CDR3: CASTGTGGWYTEAFF. The CDR3 nucleotides are TGTGCCAGCACAGGGACAGGGGGCTGGTACACTGAAGCTTTCTTT.

In this sample, this clone turned up once. The chain uses TRBV20-1 and TRBJ1-3; no definite D call. V shed 3 bases and J shed 7 bases, with 7 bases lying between them. Germline V gene data show CDR1 as DFQATT and CDR2 as SNEGSKA (reference sequence). The CDR3 runs to 11 residues. CDR3 bases: TGCAGTGCTAGTCTTGGCAACACCATATATTTT. The encoded protein is CSASLGNTIYF.

This rearrangement joins TRBV9 to TRBJ2-3, with a tentative D call TRBD1 (6 bases). With 2 bases removed from V and 2 bases from J, the gap between germline ends came to 12 bases. CDR1 is SGDLS, CDR2 YYNGEE, per germline. This CDR3 region has 15 residues. The CDR3 region has the DNA TGTGCCAGCAGCGTGCGACAGGTTCACACAGATACGCAGTATTTT. It is translated as CASSVRQVHTDTQYF.

V is TRBV18 and J is TRBJ1-4; perhaps TRBD1 as D (6 bases). Trimming shortened V by 0 bases and J by 7 bases, and 15 bases separated the two germline ends. The CDR3 extends over 16 amino acids. CDR1 and CDR2 from the germline V gene are KGHSH and LQKENI. DNA of the CDR3: TGTGCCAGCTCACCACCAAGGGGGTTGGTTAGTGAAAAACTGTTTTTT. This gives the protein CASSPPRGLVSEKLFF.

The genes are TRBV4-1 and TRBJ2-7, with D possibly TRBD1 on 5 matching bases. CDR3 length: 13 amino acids. Germline V gene lookup returns CDR1 MGHRA and CDR2 YSYEKL. Trimming stripped 3 bases from V and 4 bases from J, with 10 bases between. The CDR3 protein is CASSHTQGYEQYF. The DNA for the CDR3 is TGCGCCAGCAGCCATACTCAGGGTTACGAGCAGTACTTC.

A single count supports this clone. The CDR3 reads CASSQNIRGAGEQFF. CDR3 nucleotide sequence: TGTGCCAGCAGCCAAAATATACGAGGAGCGGGGGAGCAGTTCTTC. The chain has TRBV3-1 (or the pseudogene TRBV3-2) and TRBJ2-1, with TRBD2 matching 7 bases. Germline values: CDR1 LGHDT, CDR2 YNNKEL (reference sequence). This CDR3 is 15 amino acids long. V lost 2 bases to trimming and J lost 10 bases; unmatched junction nucleotides: 11.

The rearrangement links TRBV5-4 to TRBJ2-6; 10 nucleotides agree with TRBD1. The CDR3 runs 19 residues. V shed 4 bases, J shed 1 base, and the junction held 11 bases outside the gene matches. CDR1 is SGHNT and CDR2 is YYREEE in the germline V gene (reference sequence). The CDR3 loop reads CASSITRTGGWSGANVLTF. The CDR3 nucleotides read TGTGCCAGCAGCATTACTCGGACAGGGGGATGGTCTGGGGCCAACGTCCTGACTTTC.

The J gene is TRBJ1-1, the V gene TRBV4-1; 9 nucleotides agree with TRBD1. This CDR3 contains 16 residues. Trimming cost V 2 bases and J 3 bases; bases outside gene matches: 7. Germline V CDR1 and CDR2: MGHRA, YSYEKL. In DNA form, the CDR3 reads TGCGCCAGCAGCCAACCGGGACAGGGTACCTACACTGAAGCTTTCTTT. This encodes CASSQPGQGTYTEAFF.